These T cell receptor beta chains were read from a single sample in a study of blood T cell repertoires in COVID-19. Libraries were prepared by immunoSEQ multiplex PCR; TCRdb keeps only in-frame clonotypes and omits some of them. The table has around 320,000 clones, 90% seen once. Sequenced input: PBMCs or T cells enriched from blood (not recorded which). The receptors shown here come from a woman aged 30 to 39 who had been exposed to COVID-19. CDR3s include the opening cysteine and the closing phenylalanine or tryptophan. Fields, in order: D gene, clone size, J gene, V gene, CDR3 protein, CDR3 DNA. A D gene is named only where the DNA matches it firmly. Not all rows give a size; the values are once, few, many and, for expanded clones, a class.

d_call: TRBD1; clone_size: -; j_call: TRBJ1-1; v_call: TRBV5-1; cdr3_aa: CASSLQGAGEAFF; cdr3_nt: TGCGCCAGCAGCTTGCAGGGGGCGGGTGAAGCTTTCTTT
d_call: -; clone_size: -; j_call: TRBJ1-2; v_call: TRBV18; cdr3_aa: CASSRIDFNYGYTF; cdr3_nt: TGTGCCAGCTCACGAATAGACTTTAACTATGGCTACACCTTC
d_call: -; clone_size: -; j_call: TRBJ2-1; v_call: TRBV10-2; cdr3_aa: CASRLTVASYNEQFF; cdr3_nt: TGCGCCAGCAGATTGACTGTAGCGTCCTACAATGAGCAGTTCTTC
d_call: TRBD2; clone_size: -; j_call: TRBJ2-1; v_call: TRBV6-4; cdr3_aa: CASSDGASGGLEQFF; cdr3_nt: TGTGCCAGCAGTGACGGGGCTAGCGGGGGGCTTGAGCAGTTCTTC
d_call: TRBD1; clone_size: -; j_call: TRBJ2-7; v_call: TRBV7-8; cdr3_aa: CASSWDRVRYEQYF; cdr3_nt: TGTGCCAGCAGCTGGGACAGGGTGAGATACGAGCAGTACTTC
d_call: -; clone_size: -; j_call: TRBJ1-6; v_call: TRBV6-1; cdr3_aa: CASSDLGSLNSPLHF; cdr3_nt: TGTGCCAGCAGTGACCTGGGCAGTCTTAATTCACCCCTCCACTTT
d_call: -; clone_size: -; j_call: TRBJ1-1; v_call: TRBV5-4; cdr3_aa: CASSLPDTEAFF; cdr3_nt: TGTGCCAGCAGCTTGCCTGACACTGAAGCTTTCTTT
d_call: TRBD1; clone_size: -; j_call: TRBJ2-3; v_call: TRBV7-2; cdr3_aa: CASSADRGGDTQYF; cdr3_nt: TGTGCCAGCAGCGCAGACAGGGGGGGAGATACGCAGTATTTT
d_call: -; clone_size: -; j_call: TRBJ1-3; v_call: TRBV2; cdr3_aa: CASSDGRASGNTIYF; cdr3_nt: TGTGCCAGCAGTGACGGCAGGGCTTCAGGAAACACCATATATTTT
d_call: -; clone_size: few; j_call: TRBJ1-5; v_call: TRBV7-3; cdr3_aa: CASSLGNNQPQHF; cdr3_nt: TGTGCCAGCAGCTTAGGCAACAATCAGCCCCAGCATTTT
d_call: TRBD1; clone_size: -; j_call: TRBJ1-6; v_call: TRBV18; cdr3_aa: CASSGRQGNSPLHF; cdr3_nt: TGTGCCAGCTCTGGGAGACAGGGAAATTCACCCCTCCACTTT
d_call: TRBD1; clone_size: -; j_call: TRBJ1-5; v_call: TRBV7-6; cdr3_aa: CASSPGQGKGNQPQHF; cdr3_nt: TGTGCCAGCAGCCCGGGACAGGGAAAGGGCAATCAGCCCCAGCATTTT
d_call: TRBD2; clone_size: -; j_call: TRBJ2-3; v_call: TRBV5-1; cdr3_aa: CASSARGTGADTQYF; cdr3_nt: TGCGCCAGCAGCGCGCGGGGGACCGGCGCAGATACGCAGTATTTT
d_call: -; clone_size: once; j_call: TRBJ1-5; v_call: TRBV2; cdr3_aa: CASHAGYSNQPQHF; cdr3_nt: TGTGCCAGCCACGCCGGGTATAGCAATCAGCCCCAGCATTTT
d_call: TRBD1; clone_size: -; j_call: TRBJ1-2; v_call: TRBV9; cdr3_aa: CASSVNRQGGGYTF; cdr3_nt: TGTGCCAGCAGCGTAAACCGACAGGGCGGTGGCTACACCTTC
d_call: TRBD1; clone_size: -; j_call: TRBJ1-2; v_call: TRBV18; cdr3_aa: CASSPPSGGRGYGYTF; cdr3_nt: TGTGCCAGCTCACCACCGTCAGGGGGCCGAGGCTATGGCTACACCTTC
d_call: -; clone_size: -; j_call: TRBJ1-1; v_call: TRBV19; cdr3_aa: CASSIDAGRNTEAFF; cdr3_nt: TGTGCCAGTAGTATAGACGCAGGGCGGAACACTGAAGCTTTCTTT
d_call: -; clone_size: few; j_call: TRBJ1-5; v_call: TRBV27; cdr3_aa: CASRGGSQGVNQPQHF; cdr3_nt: TGTGCCAGCAGGGGGGGGTCCCAGGGCGTTAATCAGCCCCAGCATTTT
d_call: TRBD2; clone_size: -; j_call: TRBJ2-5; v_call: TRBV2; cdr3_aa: CASSGLAGRSETQYF; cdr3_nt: TGTGCCAGCAGCGGACTAGCGGGGAGAAGTGAGACCCAGTACTTC
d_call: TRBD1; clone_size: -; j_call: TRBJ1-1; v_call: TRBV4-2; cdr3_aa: CASRTRGRDTEAFF; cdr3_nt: TGTGCCAGCAGGACCAGGGGGCGGGACACTGAAGCTTTCTTT
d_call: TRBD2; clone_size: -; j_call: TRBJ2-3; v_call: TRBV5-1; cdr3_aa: CASSQRRGFSTDTQYF; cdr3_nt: TGCGCCAGCAGCCAACGGCGGGGGTTTAGCACAGATACGCAGTATTTT
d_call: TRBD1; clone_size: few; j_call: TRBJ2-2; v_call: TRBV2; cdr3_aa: CASSPGTGNGELFF; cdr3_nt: TGTGCCAGCAGCCCCGGGACAGGGAACGGGGAGCTGTTTTTT
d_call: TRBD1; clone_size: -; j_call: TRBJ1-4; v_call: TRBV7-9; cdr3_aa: CASSDAGQGDFFEKLFF; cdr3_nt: TGTGCCAGCAGCGATGCGGGACAGGGGGATTTTTTCGAAAAACTGTTTTTT
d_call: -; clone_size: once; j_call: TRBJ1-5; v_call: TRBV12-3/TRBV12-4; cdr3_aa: CASSSHRDQPQHF; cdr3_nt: TGTGCCAGCAGTTCCCACAGGGACCAGCCCCAGCATTTT
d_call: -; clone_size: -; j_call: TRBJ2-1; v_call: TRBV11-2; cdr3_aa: CASSSLYLGPYNEQFF; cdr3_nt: TGTGCCAGCAGCTCCCTTTATCTGGGGCCTTACAATGAGCAGTTCTTC
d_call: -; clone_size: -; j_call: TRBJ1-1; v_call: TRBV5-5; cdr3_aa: CASSLRGTEAFF; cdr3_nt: TGTGCCAGCAGCTTGAGAGGAACTGAAGCTTTCTTT
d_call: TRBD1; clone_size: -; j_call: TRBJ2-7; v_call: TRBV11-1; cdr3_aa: CASSAGTGGDQYF; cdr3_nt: TGTGCCAGCAGCGCAGGGACAGGTGGTGATCAGTACTTC
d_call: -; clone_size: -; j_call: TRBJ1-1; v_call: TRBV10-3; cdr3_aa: CAMHKHPNTEAFF; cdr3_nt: TGTGCCATGCACAAACACCCGAACACTGAAGCTTTCTTT